A selection of T cell receptor beta chains follows, all from one sample in a study of T cells in Graves' hyperthyroidism and ophthalmopathy. TCRdb ran MiXCR on the multiplex PCR reads and lists one entry per CDR3 protein. This table has about 360,000 distinct CDR3 sequences, about 13% appearing once. What was sequenced was blood. The source of these receptors is a man aged 25 to 40 with Graves' hyperthyroidism that later progressed to Graves' ophthalmopathy. The CDR3 runs from the conserved cysteine through the conserved F or W. D genes are given only for firm matches. Clone size is shown for a subset of rows, as once, few, many or a class of expanded clone.

abundance	j_gene	d_gene	v_gene	CDR3nt	CDR3aa
many	TRBJ1-4	.	TRBV10-3	TGTGCCATCAGCATATCGGGTGAAAAACTGTTTTTT	CAISISGEKLFF
many	TRBJ2-5	.	TRBV7-2	TGTGCCAGCAGCTTAGGGCTGGCGGGTGGCCAAGAGACCCAGTACTTC	CASSLGLAGGQETQYF
many	TRBJ1-2	.	TRBV5-6	TGTGCCAGCAGCTTGGGGGTGGGGCGCGGATATGGCTACACCTTC	CASSLGVGRGYGYTF
.	TRBJ1-2	TRBD1	TRBV27	TGTGCCAGCAGTCCGACGGGGACAGGGGTTCTGGGCTACACCTTC	CASSPTGTGVLGYTF
many	TRBJ2-7	.	TRBV5-1	TGCGCCAGCAGAAGTTACCGGGACATATCCTACGAGCAGTACTTC	CASRSYRDISYEQYF
many	TRBJ2-1	TRBD2	TRBV6-6	TGTGCCAGCAGTTACTCTGCGGGGGGAGGCGATGAGCAGTTCTTC	CASSYSAGGGDEQFF
few	TRBJ1-2	.	TRBV9	TGTGCCAGCAGCCCTAGGGGAGGTCGTGGTAACTATGGCTACACCTTC	CASSPRGGRGNYGYTF
many	TRBJ2-2	.	TRBV6-1	TGTGCCAGCAGTGAAGATCTTCCATTCGGGGAGCTGTTTTTT	CASSEDLPFGELFF
many	TRBJ1-4	TRBD1	TRBV6-1	TGTGCCAGCGCAGGGGGGCCAACTAATGAAAAACTGTTTTTT	CASAGGPTNEKLFF
many	TRBJ2-7	TRBD2	TRBV12-3/TRBV12-4	TGTGCCAGCAGTTCGGGGACTAGTCTCACTCTCTCCGGCGAGCAGTACTTC	CASSSGTSLTLSGEQYF
.	TRBJ2-5	.	TRBV5-1	TGCGCCAGCAGGTCACTTACAGGATTCCAAGAGACCCAGTACTTC	CASRSLTGFQETQYF
many	TRBJ2-7	.	TRBV7-9	TGTGCCAGCAGCAATAGGGGACGGGGAAGCTCCTACGAGCAGTACTTC	CASSNRGRGSSYEQYF
many	TRBJ2-7	TRBD2	TRBV11-2	TGTGCCAGCAGCACTCCCCGCGGGAGGTACGAGCAGTACTTC	CASSTPRGRYEQYF
many	TRBJ1-6	TRBD1	TRBV11-3	TGTGCCAGCAGCTCCGGGGACAGCCTCAATTCACCCCTCCACTTT	CASSSGDSLNSPLHF
.	TRBJ2-2	TRBD2	TRBV5-4	TGTGCCAGCAGCACCGGGACTAGCGGCCCCGGGGAGCTGTTTTTT	CASSTGTSGPGELFF
many	TRBJ1-1	.	TRBV7-8	TGTGCCAGCAGCCTCGGGGTGACCACTGAAGCTTTCTTT	CASSLGVTTEAFF
many	TRBJ1-1	.	TRBV27	TGTGCCAGCAAGTCGTCCCGGCAGCCGAACACTGAAGCTTTCTTT	CASKSSRQPNTEAFF
few	TRBJ2-5	TRBD1	TRBV3-1	TGTGCCAGCAGCCATCGGACAGGAGAGACCCAGTACTTC	CASSHRTGETQYF
few	TRBJ2-5	TRBD1	TRBV5-1	TGCGCCAGCAGCATTAGAGCTACAGGGGAAGAGACCCAGTACTTC	CASSIRATGEETQYF
many	TRBJ1-1	TRBD1	TRBV28	TGTGCCAGCAGCCCAGGGGACAGGAACACTGAAGCTTTCTTT	CASSPGDRNTEAFF
.	TRBJ2-7	.	TRBV12-3/TRBV12-4	TGTGCCAGCAGTTTTAGGTCCGAGCAGTACTTC	CASSFRSEQYF
.	TRBJ2-6	.	TRBV4-1	TGCGCCAGCAGCCTCATTACCGGGGCCAACGTCCTGACTTTC	CASSLITGANVLTF
.	TRBJ2-5	TRBD1	TRBV2	TGTGCCAGCAGAGGGGACAGGGGCCTCCAAGAGACCCAGTACTTC	CASRGDRGLQETQYF
many	TRBJ1-5	.	TRBV7-2	TGTGCCAGCAGTTTGGGGGGGAGAGGGCAGCCCCAGCATTTT	CASSLGGRGQPQHF
few	TRBJ2-5	.	TRBV5-8	TGTGCCAGCAGCTTGGGCGTAGAGACCCAGTACTTC	CASSLGVETQYF
many	TRBJ1-2	.	TRBV20-1	TGCAGTGCTAGAACGGACATGGGGAACTATGGCTACACCTTC	CSARTDMGNYGYTF
many	TRBJ2-1	.	TRBV7-6	TGTGCCAGCAGCTTAGTTGGTTCAAGCTCCTACAATGAGCAGTTCTTC	CASSLVGSSSYNEQFF
.	TRBJ2-1	TRBD1	TRBV9	TGTGCCAGCAGCGTACCCGGGACAGCGAACAATGAGCAGTTCTTC	CASSVPGTANNEQFF
many	TRBJ1-4	TRBD1	TRBV28	TGTGCCAGCACCCCGGGACAGGGTCCTGAAAAACTGTTTTTT	CASTPGQGPEKLFF
.	TRBJ1-6	TRBD1	TRBV4-1	TGCGCCAGCAGTAATACAGGGGGCCGGAGTTCACCCCTCCACTTT	CASSNTGGRSSPLHF
.	TRBJ2-5	TRBD2	TRBV30	TGTGCCTGGAGGACTAGCGGGGGGGCCAGGACCCAGTACTTC	CAWRTSGGARTQYF
.	TRBJ2-3	TRBD2	TRBV9	TGTGCCAGCAGCGCCCAATTAGCGGGGGTCACAGATACGCAGTATTTT	CASSAQLAGVTDTQYF
many	TRBJ2-6	.	TRBV20-1	TGCAGTGCGAGGCGACAGGCTGGGGCCAACGTCCTGACTTTC	CSARRQAGANVLTF
many	TRBJ2-7	.	TRBV12-3/TRBV12-4	TGTGCCAGCAGTTTAACGGCCAGCTCCTACGAGCAGTACTTC	CASSLTASSYEQYF
.	TRBJ2-7	TRBD1	TRBV3-1	TGTGCCAGCAGCCACAGAGACAGGGGTAGCAGTTACGAGCAGTACTTC	CASSHRDRGSSYEQYF
many	TRBJ1-5	.	TRBV12-3/TRBV12-4	TGTGCCAGCAGTGGAACACTTAGCAATCAGCCCCAGCATTTT	CASSGTLSNQPQHF
.	TRBJ2-2	.	TRBV10-3	TGTGCCATCAGTGAGTCGACTCCACAGGACCCTCGGGAAGGGGAGCTGTTTTTT	CAISESTPQDPREGELFF
few	TRBJ1-1	.	TRBV28	TGTGCCAGCCGAAAGCGGGTGGGGGGGCCCACTGAAGCTTTCTTT	CASRKRVGGPTEAFF